Included here is one TCR beta chain sequence, with context. The target antigen is unknown. Other DNA sequences from this sample encode an identical CDR3 as well. Here immunoSEQ multiplex PCR was the method, and the copy in TCRdb shows in-frame clones only, minus some. Seen here are 2 million to 2.5 million clones, around 95% observed once, and the top ten hold more than 0.1%. This record belongs to a study of shared clonotypes between healthy human individuals. Study-level findings and limits: An expected dependence of interdonor clonotype sharing on sequencing depth was noted.

Germline CDR1 GTSNPN, CDR2 SVGIG (reference sequence). This CDR3 is built from 11 residues. Trimming cost V 3 bases and J 3 bases, with 5 bases left between them. The sample taken for sequencing was naive CD4+ T cells sorted from blood. Subset here: CD45RA+ positively selected. The TCR originated in a man aged 18 to 29 in good health. This chain joins TRBV30 and TRBJ1-2; D not certain. CDR3: CAWRADYGYTF. The CDR3 region has the DNA TGTGCCTGGAGGGCCGACTATGGCTACACCTTC.